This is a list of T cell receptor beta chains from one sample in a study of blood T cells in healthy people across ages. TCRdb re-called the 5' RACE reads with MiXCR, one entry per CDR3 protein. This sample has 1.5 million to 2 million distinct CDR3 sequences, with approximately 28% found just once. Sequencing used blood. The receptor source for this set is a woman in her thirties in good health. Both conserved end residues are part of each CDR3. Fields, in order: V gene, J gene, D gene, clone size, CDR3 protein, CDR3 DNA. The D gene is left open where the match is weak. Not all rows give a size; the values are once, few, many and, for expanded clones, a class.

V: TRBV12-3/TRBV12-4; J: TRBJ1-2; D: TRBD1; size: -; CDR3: CASSPSGTGWNYGYTF; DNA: TGTGCCAGCAGTCCTTCGGGGACAGGATGGAACTATGGCTACACCTTC
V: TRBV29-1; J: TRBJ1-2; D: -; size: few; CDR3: CSVWDFNYGYTF; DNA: TGCAGCGTTTGGGACTTTAACTATGGCTACACCTTC
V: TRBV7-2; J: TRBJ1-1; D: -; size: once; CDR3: CASSLEPKNTEAFF; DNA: TGTGCCAGCAGCTTAGAACCGAAGAACACTGAAGCTTTCTTT
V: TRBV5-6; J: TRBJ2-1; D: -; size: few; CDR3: CASSFSRFQFF; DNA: TGTGCCAGCAGCTTCTCCAGGTTTCAGTTCTTC
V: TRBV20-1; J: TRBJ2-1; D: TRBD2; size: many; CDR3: CSARDALAGVQNEQFF; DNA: TGCAGTGCTAGAGATGCACTAGCGGGAGTTCAAAATGAGCAGTTCTTC
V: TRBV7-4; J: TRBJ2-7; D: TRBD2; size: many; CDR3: CASSASGRCYEQYF; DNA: TGTGCCAGCAGTGCTAGCGGGAGGTGTTACGAGCAGTACTTC
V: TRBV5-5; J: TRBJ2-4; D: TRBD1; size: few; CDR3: CASSLSTGGQNIQYF; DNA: TGTGCCAGCAGCCTCTCGACAGGGGGCCAAAACATTCAGTACTTC
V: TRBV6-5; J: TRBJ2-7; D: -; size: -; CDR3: CAGSYGRWEWYEQYF; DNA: TGTGCCGGCAGTTATGGCCGGTGGGAATGGTACGAGCAGTACTTC
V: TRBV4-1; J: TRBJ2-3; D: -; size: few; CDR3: CASSRPPRTDTQYF; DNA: TGCGCCAGCAGCCGGCCTCCCCGCACAGATACGCAGTATTTT
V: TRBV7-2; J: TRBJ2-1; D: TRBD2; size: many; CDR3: CASSLRLAGSNEQFF; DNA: TGCGCCAGCAGCTTGAGACTAGCGGGAAGCAATGAGCAGTTCTTC
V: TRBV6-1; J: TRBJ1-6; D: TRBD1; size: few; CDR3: CASSEVNRGQPLHF; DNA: TGTGCCAGCAGTGAAGTTAACAGGGGGCAACCCCTCCACTTT
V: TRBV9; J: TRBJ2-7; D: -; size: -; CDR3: CASSLAGAFYEQYF; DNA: TGTGCCAGCAGCCTGGCAGGGGCGTTCTACGAGCAGTACTTC
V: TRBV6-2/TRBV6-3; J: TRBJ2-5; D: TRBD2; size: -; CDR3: CASGTSGSGQTQYF; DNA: TGTGCCAGCGGCACTAGCGGGAGCGGGCAGACCCAGTACTTC
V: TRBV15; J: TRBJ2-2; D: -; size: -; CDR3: CATSREGLGLGNTGELFF; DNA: TGTGCCACCAGCAGAGAGGGGTTAGGTTTGGGGAATACCGGGGAGCTGTTTTTT
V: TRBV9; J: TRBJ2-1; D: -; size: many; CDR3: CASSVVASAVEQFF; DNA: TGTGCCAGCAGCGTAGTGGCGTCAGCCGTTGAGCAGTTCTTC
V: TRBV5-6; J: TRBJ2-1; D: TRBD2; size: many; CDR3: CASSSGGGEFF; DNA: TGTGCCAGCAGCTCCGGGGGGGGTGAGTTCTTC
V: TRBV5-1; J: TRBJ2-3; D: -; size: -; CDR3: CASYRAYGDRTQYF; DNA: TGCGCCAGCTACAGGGCCTATGGGGACCGTACGCAGTATTTT
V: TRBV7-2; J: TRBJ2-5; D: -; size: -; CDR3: CASGGGGSYIETQYF; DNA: TGTGCCAGCGGGGGGGGCGGGAGTTATATAGAGACCCAGTACTTC
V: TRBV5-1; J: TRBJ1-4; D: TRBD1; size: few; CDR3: CASSGGQRPITNEKLFF; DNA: TGCGCCAGCAGCGGGGGACAGCGCCCAATAACTAATGAAAAACTGTTTTTT
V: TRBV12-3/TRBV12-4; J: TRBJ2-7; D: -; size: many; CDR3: CASVSRWGDEQYF; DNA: TGTGCCAGCGTCTCAAGGTGGGGTGACGAGCAGTACTTC
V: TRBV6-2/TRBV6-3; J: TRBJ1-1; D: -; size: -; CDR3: CASSRNPRRGTEAFF; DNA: TGTGCCAGCAGCCGGAACCCCCGGAGGGGTACTGAAGCTTTCTTT
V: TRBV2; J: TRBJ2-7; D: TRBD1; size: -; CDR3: CAGYMDRGHEQYF; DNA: TGTGCCGGCTATATGGACAGGGGGCACGAGCAGTACTTC
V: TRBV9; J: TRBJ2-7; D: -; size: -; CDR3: CASSEKGPPTYEQYF; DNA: TGTGCCAGCAGCGAAAAGGGGCCTCCGACCTACGAGCAGTACTTC
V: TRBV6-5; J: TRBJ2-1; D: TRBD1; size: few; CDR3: CASSYEGARYNEQFF; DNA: TGTGCCAGCAGTTACGAGGGGGCTAGATACAATGAGCAGTTCTTC
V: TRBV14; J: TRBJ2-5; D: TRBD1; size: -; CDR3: CASSQVRTGTGTQYF; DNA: TGTGCCAGCAGCCAAGTCAGGACAGGGACGGGGACCCAGTACTTC
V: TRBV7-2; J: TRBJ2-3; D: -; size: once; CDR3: CASIRTWGASDTQYF; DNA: TGTGCCAGCATCCGAACGTGGGGGGCGTCAGATACGCAGTATTTT
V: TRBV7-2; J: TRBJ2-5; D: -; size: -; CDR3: CASSWDFQETQYF; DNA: TGTGCCAGCAGTTGGGACTTCCAAGAGACCCAGTACTTC
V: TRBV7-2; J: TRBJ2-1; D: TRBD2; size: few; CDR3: CASSFRGGTSGYNEQFF; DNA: TGTGCCAGCAGTTTCCGGGGGGGGACTAGCGGTTACAATGAGCAGTTCTTC
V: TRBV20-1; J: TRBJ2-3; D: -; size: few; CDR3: CSAPGVGTDTQYF; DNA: TGCAGTGCCCCGGGGGTCGGCACAGATACGCAGTATTTT
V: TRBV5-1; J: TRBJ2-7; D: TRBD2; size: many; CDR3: CASSPWGGREQYF; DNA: TGCGCCAGCAGCCCGTGGGGGGGACGCGAGCAGTACTTC
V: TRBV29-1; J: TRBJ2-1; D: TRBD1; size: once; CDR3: CSAGQGFSCNEQFF; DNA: TGCAGCGCTGGACAGGGGTTCTCCTGCAATGAGCAGTTCTTC
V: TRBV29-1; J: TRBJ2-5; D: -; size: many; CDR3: CSVGAQKETQYF; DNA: TGCAGCGTTGGGGCACAAAAAGAGACCCAGTACTTC
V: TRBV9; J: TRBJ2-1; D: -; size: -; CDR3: CASSVRGGGGDDNEQFF; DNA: TGTGCCAGCAGCGTAAGGGGGGGCGGGGGCGACGACAATGAGCAGTTCTTC
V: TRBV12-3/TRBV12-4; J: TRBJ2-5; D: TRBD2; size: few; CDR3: CASSPHGGETQYF; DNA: TGTGCCAGCAGTCCACACGGGGGGGAGACCCAGTACTTC
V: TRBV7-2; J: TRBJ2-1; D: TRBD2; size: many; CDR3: CASSSPGTSGGYNEQFF; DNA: TGTGCCAGCAGCTCCCCCGGGACTAGCGGAGGTTACAATGAGCAGTTCTTC
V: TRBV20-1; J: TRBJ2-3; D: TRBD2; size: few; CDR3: CSAATSGRPTDTQYF; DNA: TGCAGTGCTGCGACTAGCGGGAGACCCACAGATACGCAGTATTTT
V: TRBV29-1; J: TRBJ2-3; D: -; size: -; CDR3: CSVAGTLGTDTQYF; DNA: TGCAGCGTGGCCGGGACATTGGGCACAGATACGCAGTATTTT
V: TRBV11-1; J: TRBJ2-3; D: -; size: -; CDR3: CASSLRRGNADTQYF; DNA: TGTGCCAGCAGCTTAAGGAGGGGGAATGCAGATACGCAGTATTTT
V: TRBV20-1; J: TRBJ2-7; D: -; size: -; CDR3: CSATDRGFVRPGQSYEQYF; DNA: TGCAGTGCCACAGATCGCGGTTTTGTCAGGCCAGGGCAGTCCTACGAGCAGTACTTC
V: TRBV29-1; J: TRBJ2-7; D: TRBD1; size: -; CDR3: CSVDLATGGGYEQYF; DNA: TGCAGCGTTGATCTTGCGACAGGGGGGGGTTACGAGCAGTACTTC
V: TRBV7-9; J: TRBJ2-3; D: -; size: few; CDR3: CASSLRSGYYNTDTQYF; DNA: TGTGCCAGCAGCTTAAGGAGCGGCTACTACAACACAGATACGCAGTATTTT
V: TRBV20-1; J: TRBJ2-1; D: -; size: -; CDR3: CSAYPRAGAQFF; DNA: TGCAGTGCTTACCCGCGGGCGGGGGCGCAGTTCTTC
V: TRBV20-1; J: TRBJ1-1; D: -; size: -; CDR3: CSARTENTEAFF; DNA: TGCAGTGCTAGGACAGAGAACACTGAAGCTTTCTTT
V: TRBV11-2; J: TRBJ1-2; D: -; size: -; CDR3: CASSLADVVGYTF; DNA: TGTGCCAGCAGCTTAGCAGATGTGGTGGGCTACACCTTC
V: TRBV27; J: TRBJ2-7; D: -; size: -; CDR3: CASRSMSYEQYF; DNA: TGTGCCAGCAGATCCATGAGCTACGAGCAGTACTTC
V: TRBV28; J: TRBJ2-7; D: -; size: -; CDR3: CASARGVPSYEQYF; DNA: TGTGCCAGCGCCAGAGGGGTCCCCAGCTACGAGCAGTACTTC
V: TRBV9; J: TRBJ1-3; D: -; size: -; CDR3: CASSPGPGASGNTIYF; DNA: TGTGCCAGCAGCCCTGGTCCAGGAGCCTCTGGAAACACCATATATTTT
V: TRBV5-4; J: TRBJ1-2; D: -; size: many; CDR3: CASSLGRQTGDYGYTF; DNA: TGTGCCAGCAGCTTGGGGCGCCAAACTGGGGACTATGGCTACACCTTC
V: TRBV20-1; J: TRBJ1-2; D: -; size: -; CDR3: CSARDPINYGYTF; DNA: TGCAGTGCTAGGGACCCCATAAACTATGGCTACACCTTC
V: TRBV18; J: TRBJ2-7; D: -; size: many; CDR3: CASSPRGPYEQYF; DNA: TGTGCCAGCAGCCCCCGGGGCCCCTACGAGCAGTACTTC
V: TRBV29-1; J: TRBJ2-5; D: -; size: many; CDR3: CSVEGYVQRQETQYF; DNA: TGCAGCGTTGAGGGTTATGTCCAAAGACAAGAGACCCAGTACTTC
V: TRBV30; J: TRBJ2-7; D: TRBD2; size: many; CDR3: CAWSVRRESEQYF; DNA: TGTGCCTGGAGTGTACGGCGGGAGTCCGAGCAGTACTTC
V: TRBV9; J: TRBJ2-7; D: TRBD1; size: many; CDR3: CASSGSTGAYEQYF; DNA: TGTGCCAGCAGCGGATCGACAGGGGCCTACGAGCAGTACTTC
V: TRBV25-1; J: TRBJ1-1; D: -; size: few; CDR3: CASSEFSLAEAFF; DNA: TGTGCCAGCAGTGAATTTTCCCTGGCTGAAGCTTTCTTT
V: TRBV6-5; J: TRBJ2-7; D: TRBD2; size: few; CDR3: CASRGAGDRGEQYF; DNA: TGTGCCAGCCGTGGAGCGGGGGATCGAGGCGAGCAGTACTTC
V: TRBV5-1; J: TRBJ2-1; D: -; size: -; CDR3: CASSLVGGDSYNEPFF; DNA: TGCGCCAGCAGCTTGGTAGGGGGGGACTCCTACAATGAGCCGTTCTTC
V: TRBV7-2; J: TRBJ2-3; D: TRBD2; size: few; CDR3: CASSSIAGTPDTQYF; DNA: TGTGCCAGCAGCAGCATAGCGGGGACGCCAGATACGCAGTATTTT
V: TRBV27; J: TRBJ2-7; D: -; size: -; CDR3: CAGSSRASRDEQYF; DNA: TGTGCCGGCAGTTCCAGGGCGTCTCGGGACGAGCAGTACTTC